This TCR beta chain was profiled in a study of neoadjuvant nivolumab and ipilimumab in lung cancer. Study findings and constraints: Only a small number of samples underwent TCR sequencing.

The assay was immunoSEQ multiplex PCR, and TCRdb's table has in-frame clones only and misses some. Of around 8,100 clones listed, about 76% were seen once; the top ten hold about 6.2%. Germline V gene sequence: CDR1 SGHAT, CDR2 FQNNGV. This CDR3 has 15 residues. J lost 5 bases, V lost 5 bases, and 8 bases had no gene match. Comment on this clone: Its antigen is not identified.

Here the sequenced sample was adjacent normal lung tissue, taken after neoadjuvant nivolumab, alone or with ipilimumab, at or shortly before surgery. The rearrangement joins TRBV11-2 to TRBJ2-7, with 11 nucleotides matching TRBD1. This receptor was identified in an adult with non-small cell lung cancer. The CDR3 DNA follows: TGTGCCAGCAGCCATCGGACAGGGGGCATTAACGAGCAGTACTTC. As protein: CASSHRTGGINEQYF.